The source of this T cell receptor (beta chain) is a study of neurological immune-mediated disorders. TCRdb redid the calling of the 5' RACE reads with MiXCR, one entry per CDR3 protein. The table has about 66,000 distinct CDR3 sequences, 4.5% seen once; the top ten hold approximately 7%. This clonotype was detected ten times or more. Sequencing was performed on PBMCs. The TCR originated in a man aged 25 to 40 with multiple sclerosis.

The CDR3 reads CASSPGGGMENTEAFF. The CDR3 DNA is TGTGCCAGCAGCCCCGGGGGAGGGATGGAGAACACTGAAGCTTTCTTT. The chain recombines TRBV3-1 with TRBJ1-1; D perhaps matches TRBD1 (5 bases). The CDR3 has 16 amino acids. V lost 4 bases to trimming and J lost 1 base, with 16 bases between them. Germline lookup yields CDR1 LGHDT and CDR2 YNNKEL (reference sequence).